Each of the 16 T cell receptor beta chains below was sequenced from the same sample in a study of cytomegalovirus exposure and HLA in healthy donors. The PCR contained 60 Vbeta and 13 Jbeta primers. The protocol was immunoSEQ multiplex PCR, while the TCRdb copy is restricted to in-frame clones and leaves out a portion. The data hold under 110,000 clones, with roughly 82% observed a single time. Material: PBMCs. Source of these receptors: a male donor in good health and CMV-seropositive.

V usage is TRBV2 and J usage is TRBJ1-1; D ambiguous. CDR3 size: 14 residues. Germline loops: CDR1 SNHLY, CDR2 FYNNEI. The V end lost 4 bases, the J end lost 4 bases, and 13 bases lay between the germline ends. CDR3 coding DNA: TGTGCCAGCAGTGGGAGGGCAGGCGGCACTGAAGCTTTCTTT. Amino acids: CASSGRAGGTEAFF.

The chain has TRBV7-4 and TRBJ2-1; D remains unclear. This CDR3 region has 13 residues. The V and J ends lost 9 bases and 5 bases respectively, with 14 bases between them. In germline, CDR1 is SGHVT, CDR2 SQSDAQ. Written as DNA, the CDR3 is TGTGCCAGGGAACTAAGGCCTAACAATGAGCAGTTCTTC. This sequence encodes CARELRPNNEQFF.

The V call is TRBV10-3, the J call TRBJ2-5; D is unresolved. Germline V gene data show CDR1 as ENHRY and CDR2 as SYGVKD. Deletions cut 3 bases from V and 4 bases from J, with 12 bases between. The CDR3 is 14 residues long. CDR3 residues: CAISEGVSGETQYF. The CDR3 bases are TGTGCCATCAGTGAAGGCGTATCGGGAGAGACCCAGTACTTC.

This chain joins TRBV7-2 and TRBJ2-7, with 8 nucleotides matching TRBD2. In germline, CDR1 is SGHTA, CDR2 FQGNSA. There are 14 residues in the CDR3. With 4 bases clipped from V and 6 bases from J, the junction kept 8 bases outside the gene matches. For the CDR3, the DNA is TGTGCCAGCAGCTCTTGGACTAGCATTTCCGAGCAGTACTTC. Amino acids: CASSSWTSISEQYF. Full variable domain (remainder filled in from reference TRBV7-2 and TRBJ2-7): GAGVSQSPSNKVTEKGKDVELRCDPISGHTALYWYRQSLGQGLEFLIYFQGNSAPDKSGLPSDRFSAERTGGSVSTLTIQRTQQEDSAVYLCASSSWTSISEQYFGPGTRLTVT.

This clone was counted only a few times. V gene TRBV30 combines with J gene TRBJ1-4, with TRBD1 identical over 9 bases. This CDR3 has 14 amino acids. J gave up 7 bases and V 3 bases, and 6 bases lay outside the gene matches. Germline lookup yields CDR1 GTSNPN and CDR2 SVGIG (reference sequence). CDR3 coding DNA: TGTGCCTGGAGCGGGACAGGGCGATCTGAAAAACTGTTTTTT. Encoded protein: CAWSGTGRSEKLFF.

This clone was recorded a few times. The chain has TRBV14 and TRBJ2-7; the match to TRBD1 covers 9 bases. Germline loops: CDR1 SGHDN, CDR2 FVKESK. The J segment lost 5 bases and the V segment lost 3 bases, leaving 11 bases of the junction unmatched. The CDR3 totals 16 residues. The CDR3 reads CASSQLGTGLTHEQYF. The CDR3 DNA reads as TGTGCCAGCAGCCAGCTCGGGACAGGGCTTACCCACGAGCAGTACTTC.

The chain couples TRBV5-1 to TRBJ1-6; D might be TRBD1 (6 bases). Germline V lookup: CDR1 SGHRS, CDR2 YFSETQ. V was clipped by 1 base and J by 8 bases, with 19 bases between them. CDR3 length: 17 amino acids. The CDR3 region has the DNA TGCGCCAGCAGCTTGTCGGGGGGCGCGTCGGTTTATTCACCCCTCCACTTT. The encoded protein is CASSLSGGASVYSPLHF.

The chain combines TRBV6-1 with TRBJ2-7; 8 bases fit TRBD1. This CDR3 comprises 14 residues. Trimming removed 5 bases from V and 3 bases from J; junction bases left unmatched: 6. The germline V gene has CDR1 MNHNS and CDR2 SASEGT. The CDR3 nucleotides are TGTGCCAGCAGTCCCCCAGGACAGGGCTACGAGCAGTACTTC. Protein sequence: CASSPPGQGYEQYF.

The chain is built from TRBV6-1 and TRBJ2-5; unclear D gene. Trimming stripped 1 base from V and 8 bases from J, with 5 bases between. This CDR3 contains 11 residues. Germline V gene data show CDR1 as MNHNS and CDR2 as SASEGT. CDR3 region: CASSEGATQYF. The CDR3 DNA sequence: TGTGCCAGCAGTGAAGGGGCAACCCAGTACTTC.

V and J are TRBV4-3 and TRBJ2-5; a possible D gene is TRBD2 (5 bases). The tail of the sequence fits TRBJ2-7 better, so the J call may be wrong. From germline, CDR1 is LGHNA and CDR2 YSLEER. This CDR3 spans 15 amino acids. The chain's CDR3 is CASSQETSRADEQYF. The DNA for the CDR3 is TGCGCCAGCAGCCAAGAGACCTCGAGGGCGGACGAGCAGTACTTC.

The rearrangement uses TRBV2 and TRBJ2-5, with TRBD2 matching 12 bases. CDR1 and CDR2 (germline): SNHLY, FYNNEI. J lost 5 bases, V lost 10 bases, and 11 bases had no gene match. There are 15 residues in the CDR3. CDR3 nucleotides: TGTGCCACCCGAGCGACTAGCGGGGGAGGGGAGACCCAGTACTTC. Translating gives CATRATSGGGETQYF. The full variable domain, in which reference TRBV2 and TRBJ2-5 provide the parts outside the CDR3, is EPEVTQTPSHQVTQMGQEVILRCVPISNHLYFYWYRQILGQKVEFLVSFYNNEISEKSEIFDDQFSVERPDGSNFTLKIRSTKLEDSAMYFCATRATSGGGETQYFGPGTRLLVL.

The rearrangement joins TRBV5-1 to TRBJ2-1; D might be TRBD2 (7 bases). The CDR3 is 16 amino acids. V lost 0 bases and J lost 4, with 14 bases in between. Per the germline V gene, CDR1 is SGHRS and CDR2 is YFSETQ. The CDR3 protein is CASSLGGGRRYNEQFF. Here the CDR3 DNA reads TGCGCCAGCAGCTTGGGGGGGGGCAGGAGATACAATGAGCAGTTCTTC.

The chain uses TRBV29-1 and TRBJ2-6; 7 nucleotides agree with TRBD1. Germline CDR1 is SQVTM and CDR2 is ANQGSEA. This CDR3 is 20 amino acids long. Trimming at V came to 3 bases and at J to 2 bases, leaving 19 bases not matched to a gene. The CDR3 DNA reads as TGCAGCGTTGATATCTACCGGATAAAGGGACAGTTGACTGGGGCCAACGTCCTGACTTTC. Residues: CSVDIYRIKGQLTGANVLTF.

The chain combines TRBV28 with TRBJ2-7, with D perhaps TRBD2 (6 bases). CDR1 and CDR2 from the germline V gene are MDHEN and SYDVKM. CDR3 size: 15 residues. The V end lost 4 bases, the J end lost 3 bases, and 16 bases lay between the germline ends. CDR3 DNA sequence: TGTGCCAGCAGTTCCCGCGAGGGGAGGTTCTACGAGCAGTACTTC. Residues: CASSSREGRFYEQYF.

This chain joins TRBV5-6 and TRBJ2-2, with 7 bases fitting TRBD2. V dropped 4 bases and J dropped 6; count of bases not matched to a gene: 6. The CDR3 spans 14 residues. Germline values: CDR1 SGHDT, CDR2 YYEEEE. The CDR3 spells CASSTGRGPGELFF. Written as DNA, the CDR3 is TGTGCCAGCAGCACGGGGAGGGGACCCGGGGAGCTGTTTTTT.

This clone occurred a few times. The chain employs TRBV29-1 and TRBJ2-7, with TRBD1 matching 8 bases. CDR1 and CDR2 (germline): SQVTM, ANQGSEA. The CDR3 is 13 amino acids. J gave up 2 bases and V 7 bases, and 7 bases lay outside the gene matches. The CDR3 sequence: CSAGQGPAYEQYF. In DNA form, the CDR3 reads TGCAGCGCCGGACAGGGCCCCGCCTACGAGCAGTACTTC.